Presented here are 5 T cell receptor beta chains from one specimen sequenced in a study of tumor-infiltrating lymphocytes in primary liver carcinoma. With a constant-region primer, TCR beta cDNA was made from about 0.55 ug of total RNA. What produced the TCR beta libraries was three nested multiplex PCR rounds using slightly modified ARM-PCR. It was with TRBV1-TRBV30 forward primers and a C-beta reverse primer that the first two PCR rounds were run, at about 10 cycles each. TCRdb re-called the multiplex PCR reads with MiXCR, one entry per CDR3 protein. The sample gives 150,000 to 200,000 distinct CDR3 sequences, around four fifths of which show up once; approximately 18% is in the top ten. From unsorted bulk tissue weighing about 20-33 mg, DNA and RNA were co-extracted. Sequences were obtained from tumor tissue from primary liver carcinoma. The receptors here all came from a man in his forties or fifties with primary liver carcinoma and hepatitis B virus infection.

This chain links TRBV6-1 with TRBJ2-7; TRBD2 matches 7 bases. This CDR3 region has 17 residues. Germline CDR1 is MNHNS and CDR2 is SASEGT. The CDR3 region is CVSSEAGRASGSYEQYF. The CDR3, as DNA: TGTGTCAGTAGTGAAGCGGGGAGGGCTAGCGGCTCCTACGAGCAGTACTTC.

This clonotype was observed a few times. This chain connects TRBV5-5 to TRBJ1-2; TRBD1 might be the D (6 bases). Germline V CDR1 and CDR2: SGHKS, YYEKEE (reference sequence). The CDR3 spans 14 residues. The V end was cut by 4 bases, the J end by 11 bases, with 21 bases between. CDR3 sequence reads: CASSAGTLNYSYTF. The CDR3 bases are TGTGCCAGCAGCGCTGGGACACTTAACTATAGTTACACCTTC.

With regard to this clonotype: Lacking the conserved final phenylalanine or tryptophan, this CDR3 likely reflects a read error. The chain combines TRBV5-1 with TRBJ1-5; D is possibly TRBD1 (5 bases). The CDR3 spans 16 residues. CDR1 SGHRS and CDR2 YFSETQ come from the germline V gene. The CDR3 loop is CAISWGERGVNQPQHV. CDR3 in DNA: TGCGCCATCAGCTGGGGGGAACGGGGGGTAAATCAGCCCCAGCATGTT.

The chain uses TRBV29-1 and TRBJ2-5; TRBD1 matches 11 bases. Losses at the gene ends were 4 bases for V and 14 bases for J; bases not matched to a gene: 18. Germline assignment: CDR1 SQVTM and CDR2 ANQGSEA. The CDR3 spans 15 residues. The CDR3 is CSVGADRGRAETHYF. The CDR3 nucleotides are TGCAGCGTTGGAGCGGACAGGGGGCGAGCAGAGACACACTACTTC.

Concerning this clonotype: No conserved phenylalanine or tryptophan ends this CDR3, so it is likely a read error. The CDR3 nucleotides read TGTGCCGGCAGTCTGGACAGTTACTCCTACGAGCAGTACTTA. Residues: CAGSLDSYSYEQYL. The gene calls are TRBV28 and TRBJ2-7; weak D call: TRBD1 (6 bases). Germline V CDR1 and CDR2: MDHEN, SYDVKM. This CDR3 is 14 amino acids long.